This T cell receptor (beta chain) is drawn from a study of T cell responses to AZD1222 COVID-19 vaccine. The study's findings and limits: CD4 TCRs linked to vaccination spanned spike, dominating at 160-218 and 743-854. In all cases, repertoires were sampled only after the peak T cell response. A reported finding is that nearly half of spike-specific TCRs target unmutated variant regions. Females outnumbered males among donors, who were mostly white British; clonal diversity was possibly underestimated.

V lost 2 bases to trimming and J lost 0 bases, with 10 bases between them. Germline V gene data show CDR1 as KGHDR and CDR2 as SFDVKD. This CDR3 comprises 16 residues. Sequenced by immunoSEQ multiplex PCR; TCRdb stores in-frame clones only, minus some. The sample carries 120,000 to 150,000 clones, 90% to 95% recorded once. To note about this clone: Its antigen is not known.

This chain joins TRBV24-1 and TRBJ1-5; D is unresolved. This receptor was taken from an adult in good health. Here the sequenced sample was peripheral blood, taken on day 0 of MenACWY control vaccination. The CDR3 sequence is CATSDSDADSNQPQHF. Here the CDR3 DNA reads TGTGCCACCAGTGATTCGGACGCCGATAGCAATCAGCCCCAGCATTTT.